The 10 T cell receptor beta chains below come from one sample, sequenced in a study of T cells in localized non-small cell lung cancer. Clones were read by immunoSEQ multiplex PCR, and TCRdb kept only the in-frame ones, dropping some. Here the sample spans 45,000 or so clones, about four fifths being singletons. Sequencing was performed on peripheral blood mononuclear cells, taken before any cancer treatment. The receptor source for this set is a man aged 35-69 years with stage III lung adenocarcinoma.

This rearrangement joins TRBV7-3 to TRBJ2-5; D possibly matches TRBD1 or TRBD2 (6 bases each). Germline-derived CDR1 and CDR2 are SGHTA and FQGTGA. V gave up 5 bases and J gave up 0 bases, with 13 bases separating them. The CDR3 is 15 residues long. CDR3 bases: TGTGCCAGCAGCCAGGGCGGGACAAACCAAGAGACCCAGTACTTC. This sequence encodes CASSQGGTNQETQYF.

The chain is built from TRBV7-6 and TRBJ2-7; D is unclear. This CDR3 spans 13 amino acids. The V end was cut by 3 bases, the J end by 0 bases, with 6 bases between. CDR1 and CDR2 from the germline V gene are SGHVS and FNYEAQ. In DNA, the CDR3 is TGTGCCAGCAGCTTGCACTCCTCCTACGAGCAGTACTTC. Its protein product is CASSLHSSYEQYF.

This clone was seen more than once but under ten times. CDR3 sequence: CASSTGSPGNEKLFF. CDR3 coding DNA: TGCGCCAGCAGCACCGGATCCCCAGGGAACGAAAAACTGTTTTTT. The chain joins TRBV5-1 to TRBJ1-4; TRBD1 might be the D (5 bases). CDR1 SGHRS and CDR2 YFSETQ come from the germline V gene. This CDR3 is built from 15 residues. Trimming pared 4 bases from V and 8 bases from J, leaving 18 bases between. Variable domain in full (rest from reference TRBV5-1 and TRBJ1-4): KAGVTQTPRYLIKTRGQQVTLSCSPISGHRSVSWYQQTPGQGLQFLFEYFSETQRNKGNFPGRFSGRQFSNSRSEMNVSTLELGDSALYLCASSTGSPGNEKLFFGSGTQLSVL.

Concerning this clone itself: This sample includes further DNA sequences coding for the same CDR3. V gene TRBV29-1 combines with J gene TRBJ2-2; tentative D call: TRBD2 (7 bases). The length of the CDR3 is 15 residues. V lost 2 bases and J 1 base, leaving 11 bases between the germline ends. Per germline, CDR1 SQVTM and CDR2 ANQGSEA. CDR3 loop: CSVERGGRNTGELFF. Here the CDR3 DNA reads TGCAGCGTTGAAAGGGGGGGTAGGAACACCGGGGAGCTGTTTTTT.

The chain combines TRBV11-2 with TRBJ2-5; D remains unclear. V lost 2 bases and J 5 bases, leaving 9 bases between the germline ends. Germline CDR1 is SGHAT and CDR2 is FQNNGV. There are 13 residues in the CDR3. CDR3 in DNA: TGTGCCAGCAGCTTACAATTGGGGGAGACCCAGTACTTC. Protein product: CASSLQLGETQYF.

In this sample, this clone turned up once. The CDR3 DNA reads as TGCAGCGTTGCAGTGGCAGCCTACGAGCAGTACTTC. It codes for CSVAVAAYEQYF. The chain recombines TRBV29-1 with TRBJ2-7; D remains ambiguous. Germline V gene data show CDR1 as SQVTM and CDR2 as ANQGSEA. The CDR3 length is 12 residues. The germline V and J ends were trimmed by 4 bases and 2 bases, with 9 bases remaining between them.

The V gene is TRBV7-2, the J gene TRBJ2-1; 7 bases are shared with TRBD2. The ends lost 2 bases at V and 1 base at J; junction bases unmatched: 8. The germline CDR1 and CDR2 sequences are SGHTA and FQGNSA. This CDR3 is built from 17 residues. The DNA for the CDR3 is TGTGCCAGCAGCTTACAGTGGGGGGGAGGGTCCTACAATGAGCAGTTCTTC. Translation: CASSLQWGGGSYNEQFF. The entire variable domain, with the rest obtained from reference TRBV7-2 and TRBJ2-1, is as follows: GAGVSQSPSNKVTEKGKDVELRCDPISGHTALYWYRQSLGQGLEFLIYFQGNSAPDKSGLPSDRFSAERTGGSVSTLTIQRTQQEDSAVYLCASSLQWGGGSYNEQFFGPGTRLTVL.

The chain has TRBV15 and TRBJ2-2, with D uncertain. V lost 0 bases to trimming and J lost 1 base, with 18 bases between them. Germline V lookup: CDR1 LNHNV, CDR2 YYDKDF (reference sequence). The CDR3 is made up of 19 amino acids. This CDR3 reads CATSRDPLQHSENTGELFF. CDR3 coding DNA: TGTGCCACCAGCAGAGATCCCCTCCAGCATTCGGAGAACACCGGGGAGCTGTTTTTT.

The CDR3 DNA follows: TGTGCCAGTAGTTCGGGTCGGTACCAAGAGACCCAGTACTTC. It yields the protein CASSSGRYQETQYF. The rearrangement joins TRBV19 to TRBJ2-5; D uncertain. V dropped 5 bases and J dropped 0 bases, with 10 bases sitting between them. Germline-derived CDR1 and CDR2 are LNHDA and SQIVND (reference sequence). The CDR3 loop spans 14 amino acids.

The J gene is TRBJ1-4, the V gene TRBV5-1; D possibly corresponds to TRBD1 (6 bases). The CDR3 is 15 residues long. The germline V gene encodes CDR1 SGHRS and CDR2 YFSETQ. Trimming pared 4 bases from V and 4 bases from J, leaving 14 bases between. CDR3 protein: CASSRLGAGNEKLFF. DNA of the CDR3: TGCGCCAGCAGCCGTCTGGGGGCGGGTAATGAAAAACTGTTTTTT.